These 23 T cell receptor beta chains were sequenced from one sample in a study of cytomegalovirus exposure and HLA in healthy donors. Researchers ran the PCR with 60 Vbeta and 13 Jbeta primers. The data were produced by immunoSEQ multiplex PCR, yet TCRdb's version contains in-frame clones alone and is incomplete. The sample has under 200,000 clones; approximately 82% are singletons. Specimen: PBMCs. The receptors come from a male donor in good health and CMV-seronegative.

The DNA of the CDR3 is TGTGCCAGTAGGCCTGGCCCCGGGACAGGGAAGGATCAGCCCCAGCATTTT. Residues: CASRPGPGTGKDQPQHF. The rearrangement links TRBV19 to TRBJ1-5; TRBD1 aligns across 9 bases. Germline CDR1 reads LNHDA; CDR2 reads SQIVND (reference sequence). The CDR3 is 17 residues long. V was clipped by 6 bases and J by 5 bases; unmatched bases: 14.

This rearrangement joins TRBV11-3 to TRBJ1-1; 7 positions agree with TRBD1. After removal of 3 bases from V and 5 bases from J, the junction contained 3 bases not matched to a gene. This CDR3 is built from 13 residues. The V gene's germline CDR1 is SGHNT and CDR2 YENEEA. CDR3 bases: TGTGCCAGCAGCTTTGGCAGGGGGACTGAAGCTTTCTTT. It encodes CASSFGRGTEAFF.

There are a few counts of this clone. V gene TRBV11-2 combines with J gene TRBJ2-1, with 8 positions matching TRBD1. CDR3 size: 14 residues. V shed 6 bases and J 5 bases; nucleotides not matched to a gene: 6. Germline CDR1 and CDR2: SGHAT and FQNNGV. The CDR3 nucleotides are TGTGCCAGCAGACGGACAGGGTTGGACAATGAGCAGTTCTTC. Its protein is CASRRTGLDNEQFF.

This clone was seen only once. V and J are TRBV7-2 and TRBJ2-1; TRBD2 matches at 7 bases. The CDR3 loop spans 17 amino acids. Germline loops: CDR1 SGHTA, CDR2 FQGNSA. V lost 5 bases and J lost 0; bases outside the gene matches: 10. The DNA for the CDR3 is TGTGCCAGCAGCCATGGGTGGGGGAGGGGCTCCTACAATGAGCAGTTCTTC. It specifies CASSHGWGRGSYNEQFF.

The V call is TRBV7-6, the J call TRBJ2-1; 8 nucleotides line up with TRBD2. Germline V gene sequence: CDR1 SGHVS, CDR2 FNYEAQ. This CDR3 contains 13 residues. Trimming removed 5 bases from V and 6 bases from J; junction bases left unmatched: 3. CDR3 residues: CASSEGTSNEQFF. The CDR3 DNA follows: TGTGCCAGCAGCGAGGGGACTAGCAATGAGCAGTTCTTC.

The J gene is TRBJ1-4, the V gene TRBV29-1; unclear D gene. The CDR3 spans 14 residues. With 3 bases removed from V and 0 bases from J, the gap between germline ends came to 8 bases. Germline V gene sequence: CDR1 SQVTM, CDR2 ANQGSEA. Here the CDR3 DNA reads TGCAGCGTTGATAGCGGGGCAACTAATGAAAAACTGTTTTTT. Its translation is CSVDSGATNEKLFF.

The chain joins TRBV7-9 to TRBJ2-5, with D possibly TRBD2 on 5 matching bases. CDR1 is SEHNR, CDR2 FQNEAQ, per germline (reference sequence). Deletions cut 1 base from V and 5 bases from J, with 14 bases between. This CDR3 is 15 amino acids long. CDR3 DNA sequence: TGTGCCAGCAGCTTAGGTAACGGGAAGACTGAGACCCAGTACTTC. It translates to CASSLGNGKTETQYF.

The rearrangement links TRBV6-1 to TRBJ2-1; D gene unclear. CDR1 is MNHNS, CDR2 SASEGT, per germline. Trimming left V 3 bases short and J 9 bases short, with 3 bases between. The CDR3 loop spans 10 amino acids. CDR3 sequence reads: CASSDFEQFF. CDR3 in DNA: TGTGCCAGCAGTGACTTTGAGCAGTTCTTC.

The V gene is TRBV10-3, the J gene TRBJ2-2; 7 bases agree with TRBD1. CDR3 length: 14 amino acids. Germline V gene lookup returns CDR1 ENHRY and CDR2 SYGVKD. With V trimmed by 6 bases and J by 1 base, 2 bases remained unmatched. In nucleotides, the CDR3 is TGTGCCATCAGGCGACAGGGGAACACCGGGGAGCTGTTTTTT. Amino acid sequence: CAIRRQGNTGELFF.

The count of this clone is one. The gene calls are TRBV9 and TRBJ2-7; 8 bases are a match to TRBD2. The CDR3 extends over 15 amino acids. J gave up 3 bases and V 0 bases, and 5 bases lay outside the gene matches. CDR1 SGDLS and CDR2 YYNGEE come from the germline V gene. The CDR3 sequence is CASSVGSGGGYEQYF. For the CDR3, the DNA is TGTGCCAGCAGCGTAGGGTCGGGAGGGGGCTACGAGCAGTACTTC.

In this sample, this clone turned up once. CDR3 bases: TGTGCCAGCAGCCTACTAGCGGGAGGGGGCAACGAGCAGTACTTC. It codes for CASSLLAGGGNEQYF. This chain joins TRBV6-4 and TRBJ2-7, with 13 bases identical to TRBD2. The CDR3 loop spans 15 amino acids. CDR1 is MRHNA and CDR2 is SNTAGT in the germline V gene. V trimming: 6 bases; J trimming: 5 bases; junction bases outside the gene matches: 7.

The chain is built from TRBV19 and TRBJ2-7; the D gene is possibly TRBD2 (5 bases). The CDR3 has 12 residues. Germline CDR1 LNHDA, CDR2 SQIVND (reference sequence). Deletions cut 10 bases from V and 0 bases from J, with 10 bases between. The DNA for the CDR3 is TGTGCCACTGCTGGGAGCTCCTACGAGCAGTACTTC. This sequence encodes CATAGSSYEQYF. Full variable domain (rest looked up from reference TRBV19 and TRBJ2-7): DGGITQSPKYLFRKEGQNVTLSCEQNLNHDAMYWYRQDPGQGLRLIYYSQIVNDFQKGDIAEGYSVSREKKESFPLTVTSAQKNPTAFYLCATAGSSYEQYFGPGTRLTVT.

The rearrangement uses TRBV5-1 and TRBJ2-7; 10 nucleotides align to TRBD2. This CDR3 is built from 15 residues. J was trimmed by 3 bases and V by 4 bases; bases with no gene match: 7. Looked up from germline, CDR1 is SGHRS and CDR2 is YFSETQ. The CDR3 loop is CASSLGLAKLYEQYF. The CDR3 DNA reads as TGCGCCAGCAGCCTGGGACTAGCGAAACTCTACGAGCAGTACTTC.

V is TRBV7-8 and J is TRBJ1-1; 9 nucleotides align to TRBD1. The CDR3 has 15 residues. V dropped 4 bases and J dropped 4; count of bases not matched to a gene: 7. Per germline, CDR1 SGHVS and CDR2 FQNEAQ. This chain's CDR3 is CASSWDRAGSTEAFF. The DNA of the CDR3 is TGTGCCAGCAGCTGGGACAGGGCAGGTTCCACTGAAGCTTTCTTT.

CDR3 sequence reads: CASSLVRTDPNQPQHF. The CDR3 bases are TGTGCCAGCAGCTTAGTTCGGACAGACCCCAATCAGCCCCAGCATTTT. The chain joins TRBV7-8 to TRBJ1-5; D perhaps matches TRBD1 (6 bases). CDR1 and CDR2 (germline): SGHVS, FQNEAQ. Between the trimmed V and J ends, which lost 1 base and 3 bases, there was a span of 13 bases. The CDR3 extends over 16 amino acids.

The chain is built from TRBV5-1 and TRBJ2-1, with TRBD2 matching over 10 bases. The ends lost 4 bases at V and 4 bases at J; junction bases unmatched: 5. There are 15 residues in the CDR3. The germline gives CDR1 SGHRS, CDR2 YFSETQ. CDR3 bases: TGCGCCAGCAGCGCCGGGACTAGCGATTACAATGAGCAGTTCTTC. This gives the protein CASSAGTSDYNEQFF.

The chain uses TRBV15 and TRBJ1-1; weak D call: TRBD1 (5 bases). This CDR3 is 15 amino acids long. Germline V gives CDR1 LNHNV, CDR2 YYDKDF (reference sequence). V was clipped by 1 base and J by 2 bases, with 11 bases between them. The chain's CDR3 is CATSRVGGVNTEAFF. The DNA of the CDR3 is TGTGCCACCAGCAGAGTCGGAGGGGTAAACACTGAAGCTTTCTTT. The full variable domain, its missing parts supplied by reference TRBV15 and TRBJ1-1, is DAMVIQNPRYQVTQFGKPVTLSCSQTLNHNVMYWYQQKSSQAPKLLFHYYDKDFNNEADTPDNFQSRRPNTSFCFLDIRSPGLGDTAMYLCATSRVGGVNTEAFFGQGTRLTVV.

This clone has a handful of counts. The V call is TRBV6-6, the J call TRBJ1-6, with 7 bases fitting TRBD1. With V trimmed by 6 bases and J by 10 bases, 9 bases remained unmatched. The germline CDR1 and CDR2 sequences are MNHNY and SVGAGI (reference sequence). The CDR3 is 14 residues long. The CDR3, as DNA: TGTGCCAGCAGCCCGGACAGGAGGGGGTCACCCCTCCACTTT. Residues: CASSPDRRGSPLHF.

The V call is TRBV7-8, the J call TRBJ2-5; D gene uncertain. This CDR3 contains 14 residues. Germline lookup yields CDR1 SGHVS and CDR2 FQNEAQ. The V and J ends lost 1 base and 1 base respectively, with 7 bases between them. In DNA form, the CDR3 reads TGTGCCAGCAGCTTAGGGTTGGCCCAAGAGACCCAGTACTTC. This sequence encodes CASSLGLAQETQYF.

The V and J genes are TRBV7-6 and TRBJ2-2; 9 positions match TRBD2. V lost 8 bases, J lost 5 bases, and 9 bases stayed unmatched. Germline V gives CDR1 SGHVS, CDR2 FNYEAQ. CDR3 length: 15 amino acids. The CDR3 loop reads CASVGRGLATGELFF. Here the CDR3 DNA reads TGTGCCAGCGTAGGTCGAGGACTAGCGACCGGGGAGCTGTTTTTT.

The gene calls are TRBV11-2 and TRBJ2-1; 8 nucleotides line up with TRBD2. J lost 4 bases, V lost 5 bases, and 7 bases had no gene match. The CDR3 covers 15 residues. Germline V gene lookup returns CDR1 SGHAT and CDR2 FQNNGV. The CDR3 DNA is TGTGCCAGCAGCGATCCGGGACTAGGTTACAATGAGCAGTTCTTC. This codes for CASSDPGLGYNEQFF.

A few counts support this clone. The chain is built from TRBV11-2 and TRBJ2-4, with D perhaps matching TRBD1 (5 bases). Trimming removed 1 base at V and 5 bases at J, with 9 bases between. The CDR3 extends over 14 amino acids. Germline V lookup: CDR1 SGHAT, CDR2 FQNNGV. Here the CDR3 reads CASSLGSRENIQYF. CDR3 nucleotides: TGTGCCAGCAGCTTAGGGTCCAGGGAAAACATTCAGTACTTC.

Here the CDR3 reads CASSMPRTGARNEQFF. CDR3 bases: TGTGCCAGCAGCATGCCTCGGACAGGGGCTCGGAATGAGCAGTTCTTC. The rearrangement joins TRBV7-8 to TRBJ2-1, with TRBD1 matching over 9 bases. With 5 bases clipped from V and 7 bases from J, the junction kept 12 bases outside the gene matches. Germline V gene lookup returns CDR1 SGHVS and CDR2 FQNEAQ. The CDR3 is 16 residues long.